A single sample is the source of the 3 T cell receptor beta chains below, sequenced in a study of blood T cell repertoires in COVID-19. Some clones are missing from TCRdb's copy, which holds only in-frame ones; the method was immunoSEQ multiplex PCR. Of roughly 250,000 clones detected, approximately 90% appear once; the ten largest clones hold about 0.8%. The material sequenced was peripheral blood. Every receptor here comes from a man aged 25-40 years with acute or convalescent COVID-19.

The chain combines TRBV28 with TRBJ1-4; D is unresolved. V was cut by 6 bases and J by 1 base, with 12 bases left in between. CDR1 MDHEN and CDR2 SYDVKM come from the germline V gene. The CDR3 totals 15 residues. The CDR3 sequence: CASRPSAGTNEKLFF. The CDR3 DNA is TGTGCCAGCAGGCCCTCCGCGGGAACTAATGAAAAACTGTTTTTT.

CDR3 DNA sequence: TGTGCCAGCAGCTTAATGGGGGGTAACTATGGCTACACCTTC. Protein product: CASSLMGGNYGYTF. This chain uses TRBV7-9 with TRBJ1-2, with a possible D match to TRBD1 (5 bases). The V gene lost 2 bases and the J gene lost 1 base, with 8 bases spanning the gap. The CDR3 covers 14 residues. In germline, CDR1 is SEHNR, CDR2 FQNEAQ (reference sequence).

This clone was recorded once. The rearrangement joins TRBV9 to TRBJ2-7; 9 bases fit TRBD2. This CDR3 contains 15 residues. Germline-derived CDR1 and CDR2 are SGDLS and YYNGEE. The junction had 5 bases not matched to a gene; V was cut back by 2 bases and J by 2 bases. As DNA, the CDR3 is TGTGCCAGCAGCGTGATTAGCGGGAGAACCTACGAGCAGTACTTC. Translated: CASSVISGRTYEQYF.